One T cell receptor (beta chain) is described in this entry. Antigen unknown. These data belong to a study of cytomegalovirus exposure and HLA in healthy donors. Germline CDR1 reads MNHEY; CDR2 reads SVGAGI. This CDR3 comprises 15 residues. The V and J ends lost 5 bases and 5 bases, in that order; junction bases with no gene match: 10. The PCR had 60 Vbeta and 13 Jbeta primers. Some clones are missing from TCRdb's copy, which holds only in-frame ones; the method was immunoSEQ multiplex PCR. The repertoire consists of over 150,000 clones, with around 86% occurring once and the leading ten covering 1.9%. Study-wide points: In a later analysis, at a false discovery rate of 0.05, under 20,000 TCR beta sequences matched HLA alleles. Overall, 164 TCR beta chains were annotated as cytomegalovirus-associated.

The clonotype was recovered from a human donor in good health. Source material: PBMCs. This chain uses TRBV6-5 with TRBJ2-3; 7 positions agree with TRBD1. The chain's CDR3 is CASSKLRQGVDTQYF. For the CDR3, the DNA is TGTGCCAGCAGTAAGCTTAGACAGGGAGTAGATACGCAGTATTTT.